The next 23 T cell receptor beta chains were all read from a single sample in a study of blood T cells in healthy people across ages. Next came a second PCR, run for about 7 to 12 cycles, which used a sample-barcoded 5' primer along with a J-beta primer mix. TCRdb called the 5' RACE reads again in MiXCR, with one record for every CDR3 protein. Found here are hundreds of thousands of distinct CDR3 sequences, roughly 30% of them singletons; the top ten hold just over 15%. The sample taken for sequencing was blood. These receptors were obtained from a woman of 80 years or more in good health.

CDR3 amino acids: CASSPLKGQGPTNYGYTF. The CDR3 DNA sequence: TGTGCCAGCAGCCCGCTAAAGGGACAGGGGCCCACTAACTATGGCTACACCTTC. The genes are TRBV3-1 and TRBJ1-2; 10 nucleotides line up with TRBD1. This CDR3 contains 18 residues. Per the germline V gene, CDR1 is LGHDT and CDR2 is YNNKEL (reference sequence). The J segment lost 0 bases and the V segment lost 4 bases, leaving 11 bases of the junction unmatched.

The V and J genes are TRBV6-1 and TRBJ2-2; tentative D call: TRBD2 (6 bases). This CDR3 contains 15 residues. The V and J ends lost 7 bases and 4 bases respectively, with 16 bases between them. Germline V gene lookup returns CDR1 MNHNS and CDR2 SASEGT. The DNA of the CDR3 is TGTGCCAGCAATTTAATGCTGGGGGGCACCGGGGAGCTGTTTTTT. Translating it yields CASNLMLGGTGELFF.

The chain uses TRBV7-3 and TRBJ2-1; D is uncertain. Trimming removed 2 bases at V and 0 bases at J, with 8 bases between. This CDR3 has 15 residues. CDR1 and CDR2 (germline): SGHTA, FQGTGA. The CDR3 DNA sequence: TGTGCCAGCAGCTTACAGCGTGGCTCCTACAATGAGCAGTTCTTC. Translating gives CASSLQRGSYNEQFF.

In its sample, this clonotype was seen once. An end of the junction differs from the germline gene, which may be a read error. The DNA for the CDR3 is TGTGCCAGCAGCTTAGCGAACACGGGGGCCAACGTCCGGACTTTC. It encodes CASSLANTGANVRTF. The V gene is TRBV7-2, the J gene TRBJ2-6; either TRBD1 or TRBD2 may fit D (6 bases each). The germline V gene has CDR1 SGHTA and CDR2 FQGNSA. The CDR3 loop spans 15 amino acids.

V and J are TRBV6-5 and TRBJ1-1; D unclear. This CDR3 is 14 amino acids long. V gave up 7 bases and J gave up 2 bases, with 14 bases separating them. Per the germline V gene, CDR1 is MNHEY and CDR2 is SVGAGI. CDR3 in amino acids: CASTDGEVNTEAFF. DNA for the CDR3: TGTGCCAGCACTGACGGGGAGGTTAACACTGAAGCTTTCTTT.

The rearrangement joins TRBV20-1 to TRBJ1-1; no definite D call. From germline, CDR1 is DFQATT and CDR2 SNEGSKA (reference sequence). CDR3 length equals 13 residues. The V and J ends lost 3 bases and 4 bases respectively, with 12 bases between them. DNA for the CDR3: TGCAGTGCTAGTTCCCCAGATCGCACTGAAGCTTTCTTT. Translated, it gives CSASSPDRTEAFF.

This clonotype has at least ten counts. The chain links TRBV28 to TRBJ2-7; 7 bases align to TRBD1. Germline V CDR1 and CDR2: MDHEN, SYDVKM. The length of the CDR3 is 16 residues. J was trimmed by 3 bases and V by 2 bases; bases with no gene match: 10. The DNA of the CDR3 is TGTGCCAGCAGTTTACCTACCACAGGGGTCCTCTACGAGCAGTACTTC. Translated, it gives CASSLPTTGVLYEQYF.

This clonotype has only one observation. The rearrangement joins TRBV13 to TRBJ2-7; 7 bases line up with TRBD1. The J call may be incorrect, as the DNA end agrees better with TRBJ2-4. CDR1 is PRHDT, CDR2 FYEKMQ, per germline (reference sequence). This CDR3 has 14 amino acids. The CDR3 loop is CASSPGQAGNIQYF. The CDR3, as DNA: TGTGCCAGCAGCCCCGGACAGGCGGGAAACATTCAGTACTTC.

There are a few counts of this clonotype. The chain carries TRBV25-1 and TRBJ1-2, with 10 bases matching TRBD1. The CDR3 runs to 15 residues. Germline V CDR1 and CDR2: MGHDK, SYGVNS. V shed 4 bases and J 8 bases; nucleotides not matched to a gene: 10. Here the CDR3 DNA reads TGTGCCAGCAGTGGACAGGGGGCAGGGAGAGGGGGCTACACCTTC. Residues: CASSGQGAGRGGYTF.

The CDR3 sequence: CASSPQGFSSGSSYNEQFF. In DNA form, the CDR3 reads TGTGCCAGCAGCCCCCAGGGGTTTAGTAGCGGTAGCTCCTACAATGAGCAGTTCTTC. The chain has TRBV9 and TRBJ2-1; D is tentatively TRBD1 or TRBD2 (6 bases each). Per the germline V gene, CDR1 is SGDLS and CDR2 is YYNGEE. The length of the CDR3 is 19 residues. V shed 4 bases and J shed 0 bases, with 23 bases lying between them.

This clonotype occurred many times. The chain carries TRBV12-3 or TRBV12-4 and TRBJ2-5, with a tentative D call TRBD2 (7 bases). With 2 bases removed from V and 8 bases from J, the gap between germline ends came to 18 bases. The CDR3 totals 15 residues. The CDR3 region has the DNA TGTGCCAGCAGTTTATCCGGGGGCGGGGGCGTAACCCAGTACTTC. Amino acid sequence: CASSLSGGGGVTQYF.

This clonotype is a singleton in its sample. A much larger clone lies a single base off, so this may be a read error. The chain joins TRBV2 to TRBJ2-2, with unresolved D. V was cut by 7 bases and J by 1 base, with 4 bases left in between. In germline, CDR1 is SNHLY, CDR2 FYNNEI. The CDR3 has 12 residues. The CDR3 bases are TGTGCCAGCAAGGGGAACACCGGGGAGCTGTTTTTT. It translates to CASKGNTGELFF. Looking up the rest from reference TRBV2 and TRBJ2-2 gives the full variable domain: EPEVTQTPSHQVTQMGQEVILRCVPISNHLYFYWYRQILGQKVEFLVSFYNNEISEKSEIFDDQFSVERPDGSNFTLKIRSTKLEDSAMYFCASKGNTGELFFGEGSRLTVL.

This clonotype appeared a few times. The chain combines TRBV7-9 with TRBJ2-2; 7 bases fit TRBD1. The CDR3 contains 17 residues. After removal of 4 bases from V and 0 bases from J, the junction contained 8 bases not matched to a gene. The V gene's germline CDR1 is SEHNR and CDR2 FQNEAQ (reference sequence). The CDR3: CASSSIRTGPNTGELFF. For the CDR3, the DNA is TGTGCCAGCAGCTCCATACGGACAGGTCCGAACACCGGGGAGCTGTTTTTT.

This clonotype was observed at least ten times. The chain carries TRBV21-1 and TRBJ2-7. TRBV21-1 is a known pseudogene. This CDR3 region has 14 residues. CDR3 protein: CASSKGVSPYEQYF. DNA for the CDR3: TGTGCCAGCAGCAAAGGAGTCAGTCCCTACGAGCAGTACTTC.

This clonotype was seen repeatedly, ten times or more. The V gene is TRBV4-3, the J gene TRBJ1-4; D unclear. Trimming took 0 bases from V and 1 from J, leaving 12 bases between them. There are 17 residues in the CDR3. Germline V gene lookup returns CDR1 LGHNA and CDR2 YSLEER. CDR3 sequence: CASSQEMTQRTNEKLFF. The CDR3 DNA reads TGCGCCAGCAGCCAAGAGATGACCCAGAGAACTAATGAAAAACTGTTTTTT.

This clonotype occurred many times. This sequence joins TRBV29-1 and TRBJ1-1; D unresolved. V was shortened by 6 bases and J by 4 bases, with 12 bases between the two germline ends. Germline V CDR1 and CDR2: SQVTM, ANQGSEA. The CDR3 runs 12 residues. CDR3 in amino acids: CSVRRIGTEAFF. As DNA, the CDR3 is TGCAGCGTGCGGCGGATTGGCACTGAAGCTTTCTTT.

On this clonotype itself: The germline gene is not matched at one end of the junction; a read error may be the cause. V gene TRBV7-7 combines with J gene TRBJ1-1, with unresolved D. The V gene's germline CDR1 is SSHAT and CDR2 FNYEAQ (reference sequence). This CDR3 contains 13 residues. For the CDR3, the DNA is TGTGCTAGCAGCCCCGTCGGGTACACTGAAGCTTTCTTT. Its translation: CASSPVGYTEAFF.

This clonotype has at least ten counts. This chain joins TRBV14 and TRBJ2-5, with 8 bases matching TRBD2. The CDR3 covers 16 residues. V lost 0 bases and J lost 1; bases outside the gene matches: 4. Germline CDR1 SGHDN, CDR2 FVKESK. The CDR3 bases are TGTGCCAGCAGCCAAGAAATCGCGGGGGGCCAAGAGACCCAGTACTTC. Residues: CASSQEIAGGQETQYF.

This clonotype was seen repeatedly, ten times or more. CDR3: CASGAGGLSTDTQYF. The DNA for the CDR3 is TGTGCCAGCGGGGCCGGGGGCCTCAGCACAGATACGCAGTATTTT. The gene calls are TRBV7-8 and TRBJ2-3, with D perhaps being TRBD1 or TRBD2 (6 bases each). V was trimmed by 8 bases and J by 0 bases, leaving 15 bases between them. The CDR3 has 15 residues. Per germline, CDR1 SGHVS and CDR2 FQNEAQ.

This clonotype was observed at least ten times. The gene calls are TRBV4-2 and TRBJ2-1; D is undetermined. Germline V gene lookup returns CDR1 LGHNA and CDR2 YNFKEQ. The CDR3 contains 14 residues. V lost 0 bases, J lost 6 bases, and 9 bases lay in between. In DNA, the CDR3 is TGTGCCAGCAGCCAAGATTCCCTCCTCAATGAGCAGTTCTTC. Translating gives CASSQDSLLNEQFF.

This clonotype occurred many times. The chain links TRBV6-5 to TRBJ2-7, with D tentatively TRBD1 or TRBD2 (5 bases each). The CDR3 contains 16 residues. V was cut by 0 bases and J by 3 bases, with 15 bases left in between. In germline, CDR1 is MNHEY, CDR2 SVGAGI. CDR3 DNA: TGTGCCAGCAGTTACTCCCCTGGGGCAGGGAGCTACGAGCAGTACTTC. It is translated as CASSYSPGAGSYEQYF.

The chain is built from TRBV6-6 and TRBJ2-2; 9 positions match TRBD2. The ends lost 7 bases at V and 4 bases at J; junction bases unmatched: 10. The germline V gene has CDR1 MNHNY and CDR2 SVGAGI (reference sequence). The CDR3 length is 16 residues. CDR3 coding DNA: TGTGCCAGCATGAGTAGCGGGGGCCGGGGCACCGGGGAGCTGTTTTTT. Translation gives CASMSSGGRGTGELFF.

A few counts support this clonotype. This may be a read error, as it is one base from a much larger clone. The CDR3 region is CASGGTGERIEQYF. DNA of the CDR3: TGTGCCAGCGGAGGGACAGGGGAACGCATCGAGCAGTACTTC. The J gene is TRBJ2-5, the V gene TRBV7-2; TRBD1 matches 10 bases. The J call may be wrong; the DNA end is better matched by TRBJ2-7. The germline gives CDR1 SGHTA, CDR2 FQGNSA. The CDR3 totals 14 residues.